The clone carrying this T cell receptor (beta chain) was detected a few times. The entry originates in a study of identical twins. The trim removed 5 bases at V and 6 bases at J, leaving 23 bases unmatched. CDR1 is SGHAT and CDR2 is FQNNGV in the germline V gene. The CDR3 has 21 residues. A single record per CDR3 protein comes from TCRdb applying MiXCR to the 5' RACE reads. The table records 550,000 to 700,000 distinct CDR3 sequences, more than 9% of them present only once. The same specimen was also included in a second study, on yellow fever vaccine responses in identical twins.

The origin of this receptor is a woman under 30 in good health. The J gene is TRBJ2-3, the V gene TRBV11-2, with TRBD2 matching 13 bases. Sequencing used PBMCs. CDR3 nucleotides: TGTGCCAGCAGCCTCGGGTCCGGGACTAGCGGGGCGGGTGAGGAACTTGATACGCAGTATTTT. It is translated as CASSLGSGTSGAGEELDTQYF.